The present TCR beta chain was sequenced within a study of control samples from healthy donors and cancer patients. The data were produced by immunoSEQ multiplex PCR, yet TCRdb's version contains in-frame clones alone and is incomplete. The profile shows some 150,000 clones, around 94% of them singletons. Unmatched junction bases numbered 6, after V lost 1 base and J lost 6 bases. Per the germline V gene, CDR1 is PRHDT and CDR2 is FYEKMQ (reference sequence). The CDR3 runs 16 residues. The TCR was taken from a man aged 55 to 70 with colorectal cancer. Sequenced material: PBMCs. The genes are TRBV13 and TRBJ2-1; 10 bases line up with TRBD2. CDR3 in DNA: TGTGCCAGCAGCTTAGTAGCGGGGGGCCAGTCCAATGAGCAGTTCTTC. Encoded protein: CASSLVAGGQSNEQFF.